Sequencing of this T cell receptor beta chain was carried out in a study of cytomegalovirus exposure and HLA in healthy donors. Germline V gene data show CDR1 as MNHNS and CDR2 as SASEGT. The CDR3 consists of 15 residues. V dropped 1 base and J dropped 1; count of bases not matched to a gene: 2. The PCR was carried out with 60 Vbeta primers and 13 Jbeta primers. In the source study's methods: Later, an analysis found tens of millions of unique TCR beta chains, and about 10 million of these were shared. Assay: immunoSEQ multiplex PCR; the TCRdb copy retains only in-frame clones and omits some. V and J calls and clone size follow that table, whereas D and trimming were derived from the DNA. The repertoire includes roughly 170,000 clones, more than 70% of them detected once, and about 4.4% sits in the top ten.

The receptor was isolated from a woman aged 50 to 60 in good health and CMV-seropositive. The chain carries TRBV6-1 and TRBJ2-3, with 7 bases fitting TRBD2. Sequenced material: PBMCs. CDR3 residues: CASSEGREGTDTQYF. DNA of the CDR3: TGTGCCAGCAGTGAAGGTCGGGAGGGCACAGATACGCAGTATTTT.